Listed below are T cell receptor beta chains from one sample, sequenced in a study of blood T cell repertoires in COVID-19. The data were produced by immunoSEQ multiplex PCR, yet TCRdb's version contains in-frame clones alone and is incomplete. The sample holds 250,000 to 350,000 clones, more than 65% seen once. The specimen sequenced was peripheral blood. The receptor set was obtained from a person aged 70 to 85 with COVID-19, enrolled during active disease. Each CDR3 is given with its conserved first and last residue. Only some rows state a clone size, as once, few, many or a class for expanded clones.

J,size,V,CDR3
TRBJ1-2,.,TRBV7-2,CASRGQGHYGYTF
TRBJ2-1,.,TRBV27,CASSTSRTGMFEQFF
TRBJ1-1,.,TRBV30,CAWNLQPMNTEAFF
TRBJ2-3,.,TRBV6-6,CASSLPGLATSTDTQYF
TRBJ2-7,.,TRBV19,CASTVSSSPGLSSYEQYF
TRBJ2-7,.,TRBV6-5,CASSYPSGRAPYEQYF
TRBJ1-3,.,TRBV7-3,CASSLTPDRAGNTIYF
TRBJ1-4,once,TRBV5-1,CASSLGGTGTNEKLFF
TRBJ1-5,.,TRBV28,CASRVSNQPQHF
TRBJ2-7,.,TRBV10-3,CAISESELLEQYF
TRBJ2-2,.,TRBV6-2/TRBV6-3,CASSYRVYTGELFF
TRBJ1-2,.,TRBV19,CASSHSGGANVGGYTF
TRBJ1-2,once,TRBV30,CAWSDPNTRRGGYTF
TRBJ2-7,.,TRBV29-1,CSVLSGDHEQYF
TRBJ2-7,few,TRBV29-1,CSATPGTGIYEQYF